A selection of T cell receptor beta chains follows, all from one sample in a study of T cells in Graves' hyperthyroidism and ophthalmopathy. TCRdb fed the multiplex PCR reads into MiXCR, producing one record per CDR3 protein. The profile shows fewer than 800,000 distinct CDR3 sequences, over 15% of them singletons. What was sequenced was blood. These receptors all stem from a man aged 18-30 years with Graves' hyperthyroidism. Each CDR3 is given with its conserved first and last residue. Each record gives: clone size, D gene, V gene, J gene, CDR3 protein, CDR3 DNA. The D gene is left open where the match is weak. Where a row states a size, it is once, few, many or the class of an expanded clone; other rows omit it.

size: many
D: TRBD1
V: TRBV20-1
J: TRBJ2-5
CDR3: CSAGGTGAWTQYF
DNA: TGCAGTGCGGGGGGGACAGGGGCTTGGACCCAGTACTTC

size: many
D: NA
V: TRBV12-3/TRBV12-4
J: TRBJ2-7
CDR3: CASSSRGYPYEQYF
DNA: TGTGCCAGCAGTTCCCGGGGGTACCCCTACGAGCAGTACTTC

size: NA
D: TRBD1
V: TRBV2
J: TRBJ1-4
CDR3: CASSYGQGLTTNEKLFF
DNA: TGTGCCAGCAGTTATGGACAGGGGCTAACAACTAATGAAAAACTGTTTTTT

size: few
D: TRBD1
V: TRBV7-9
J: TRBJ2-5
CDR3: CASSTAGTGVFATQYF
DNA: TGTGCCAGCAGCACCGCCGGGACAGGGGTCTTTGCGACCCAGTACTTC

size: many
D: TRBD1
V: TRBV5-1
J: TRBJ1-2
CDR3: CASSPMTGANYGYTF
DNA: TGCGCCAGCAGCCCAATGACAGGGGCGAACTATGGCTACACCTTC

size: NA
D: NA
V: TRBV7-2
J: TRBJ2-3
CDR3: CASSLGSPGVTDTQYF
DNA: TGTGCCAGCAGCTTAGGATCTCCAGGTGTCACAGATACGCAGTATTTT

size: few
D: NA
V: TRBV6-2/TRBV6-3
J: TRBJ2-1
CDR3: CASSYSGYYNEQFF
DNA: TGTGCCAGCAGTTACAGTGGATACTACAATGAGCAGTTCTTC

size: few
D: NA
V: TRBV11-2
J: TRBJ1-1
CDR3: CASTLGVQNTEAFF
DNA: TGTGCCAGCACCCTAGGGGTCCAGAACACTGAAGCTTTCTTT

size: many
D: NA
V: TRBV2
J: TRBJ2-2
CDR3: CASRGGPNTGELFF
DNA: TGTGCCAGCAGGGGCGGTCCGAACACCGGGGAGCTGTTTTTT

size: NA
D: NA
V: TRBV3-1
J: TRBJ1-3
CDR3: CASSQGVSGAGNTIYF
DNA: TGTGCCAGCAGCCAAGGGGTGTCCGGGGCTGGAAACACCATATATTTT

size: few
D: NA
V: TRBV3-1
J: TRBJ2-4
CDR3: CASSQIGFDNDKNIQYF
DNA: TGTGCCAGCAGCCAGATAGGGTTTGATAATGACAAAAACATTCAGTACTTC

size: few
D: NA
V: TRBV5-1
J: TRBJ2-1
CDR3: CASVGAGNEQFF
DNA: TGCGCCAGCGTCGGGGCAGGGAATGAGCAGTTCTTC

size: few
D: TRBD2
V: TRBV20-1
J: TRBJ2-7
CDR3: CSAIRRQGGRRNEQYF
DNA: TGCAGTGCTATTAGGCGGCAAGGCGGGAGGAGGAACGAGCAGTACTTC

size: NA
D: NA
V: TRBV20-1
J: TRBJ1-5
CDR3: CSARSRGGQPQHF
DNA: TGCAGTGCTAGGAGCAGGGGAGGTCAGCCCCAGCATTTT

size: few
D: TRBD2
V: TRBV7-3
J: TRBJ2-2
CDR3: CASSISGANTGELFF
DNA: TGTGCCAGCAGCATTAGCGGGGCCAACACCGGGGAGCTGTTTTTT

size: NA
D: TRBD2
V: TRBV4-1
J: TRBJ2-5
CDR3: CASSHHPTSGKETQYF
DNA: TGCGCCAGCAGCCATCACCCGACTAGCGGGAAAGAGACCCAGTACTTC

size: many
D: NA
V: TRBV18
J: TRBJ1-1
CDR3: CASSQQGPNTEAFF
DNA: TGTGCCAGCTCACAACAGGGACCCAACACTGAAGCTTTCTTT

size: many
D: TRBD2
V: TRBV29-1
J: TRBJ2-3
CDR3: CSAILAGITDTQYF
DNA: TGCAGCGCGATACTAGCGGGGATCACAGATACGCAGTATTTT

size: many
D: NA
V: TRBV20-1
J: TRBJ2-7
CDR3: CSAREQTGVYEQYF
DNA: TGCAGTGCTAGAGAGCAAACAGGAGTTTACGAGCAGTACTTC

size: NA
D: NA
V: TRBV6-1
J: TRBJ1-6
CDR3: CASGEGRVIYNSPLHF
DNA: TGTGCCAGCGGTGAAGGTCGGGTGATTTATAATTCACCCCTCCACTTT

size: few
D: NA
V: TRBV5-1
J: TRBJ2-7
CDR3: CASSRGETYEQYF
DNA: TGCGCCAGCAGCCGCGGGGAAACCTACGAGCAGTACTTC

size: NA
D: NA
V: TRBV7-9
J: TRBJ2-2
CDR3: CASSLAPYLNTGELFF
DNA: TGTGCCAGCAGCTTAGCACCTTATCTGAACACCGGGGAGCTGTTTTTT

size: NA
D: NA
V: TRBV12-3/TRBV12-4
J: TRBJ1-5
CDR3: CASSPSGWDQPQHF
DNA: TGTGCCAGCAGTCCCTCGGGCTGGGATCAGCCCCAGCATTTT

size: many
D: NA
V: TRBV18
J: TRBJ2-2
CDR3: CASSPGQTGELFF
DNA: TGTGCCAGCTCACCAGGGCAAACCGGGGAGCTGTTTTTT

size: many
D: TRBD1
V: TRBV30
J: TRBJ2-1
CDR3: CAHGQDNEQFF
DNA: TGTGCTCACGGACAGGACAATGAGCAGTTCTTC

size: many
D: NA
V: TRBV28
J: TRBJ1-5
CDR3: CASSFQKSTGFSNQPQHF
DNA: TGTGCCAGCAGTTTCCAAAAATCTACAGGGTTTAGCAATCAGCCCCAGCATTTT

size: few
D: NA
V: TRBV6-5
J: TRBJ2-1
CDR3: CASSYSGRLVRQFF
DNA: TGTGCCAGCAGTTACTCGGGACGGCTTGTACGGCAGTTCTTC